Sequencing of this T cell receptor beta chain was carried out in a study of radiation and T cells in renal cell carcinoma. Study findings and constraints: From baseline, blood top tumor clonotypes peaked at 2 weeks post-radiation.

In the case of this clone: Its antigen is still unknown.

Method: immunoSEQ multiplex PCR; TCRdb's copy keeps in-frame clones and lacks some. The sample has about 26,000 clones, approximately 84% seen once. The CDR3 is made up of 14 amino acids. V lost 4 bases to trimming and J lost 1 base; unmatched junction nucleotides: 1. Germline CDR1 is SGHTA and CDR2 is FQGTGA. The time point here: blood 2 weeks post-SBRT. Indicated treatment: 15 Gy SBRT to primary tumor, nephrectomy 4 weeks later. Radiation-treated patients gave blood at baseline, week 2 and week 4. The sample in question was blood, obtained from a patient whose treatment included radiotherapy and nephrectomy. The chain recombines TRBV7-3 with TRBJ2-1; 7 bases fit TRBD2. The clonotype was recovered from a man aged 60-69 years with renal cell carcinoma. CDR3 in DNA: TGTGCCAGCAGCTCCGGGGGGTCCTACAATGAGCAGTTCTTC. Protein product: CASSSGGSYNEQFF.